This TCR beta chain came from a study of early T cells in non-severe SARS-CoV-2 infection. Study at large: Sequenced bulk RNA came from whole blood that was unsorted, and chains were unpaired.

Germline CDR1 SNHLY, CDR2 FYNNEI. V shed 6 bases and J shed 1 base, with 6 bases lying between them. The CDR3 spans 12 residues. Researchers attached unique molecular identifiers to individual cDNA molecules. TCRdb re-analysed the 5' RACE reads in MiXCR, keeping a single row per CDR3 protein. In the table there are about 77,000 distinct CDR3 sequences, around 9.9% of which are singletons. The study, taken as a whole, reports: VDJdb-based matching was biased toward anti-spike CD8 responses and missed private and CD4 specificities.

This clonotype was counted at least ten times. Its antigen is unidentified. Sequencing used whole blood. The TCR sequence derives from an adult who was a healthcare worker with PCR-confirmed SARS-CoV-2 infection or an uninfected control (not recorded which). V is TRBV2 and J is TRBJ2-5; D is unclear. CDR3 loop: CASSVFQETQYF. The CDR3 nucleotides read TGTGCCAGCAGCGTATTCCAAGAGACCCAGTACTTC.